This T cell receptor (beta chain) was profiled in a study of T cell responses to AZD1222 COVID-19 vaccine. With V trimmed by 5 bases and J by 2 bases, 9 bases remained unmatched. The CDR3 spans 17 residues. The germline V gene encodes CDR1 SEHNR and CDR2 FQNEAQ (reference sequence). A note on this clone: What it recognizes is unknown.

Sequencing was performed with immunoSEQ multiplex PCR; in TCRdb, only in-frame clones are kept and a portion is missing. Altogether 120,000 or so clones are present, roughly 91% being singletons, with the ten largest covering around 5%. Study-wide results and limits: Spike-specific TCR breadth and depth went up after people got two AZD1222 doses.

The clonotype comes from an adult who received the AZD1222 COVID-19 vaccine. The sample in question was peripheral blood, obtained 28 days after the second AZD1222 dose. This chain joins TRBV7-9 and TRBJ2-5, with 12 positions matching TRBD2. The CDR3: CASSRVMGLAGQETQYF. CDR3 sequence (DNA): TGTGCCAGCAGCCGGGTGATGGGACTAGCGGGTCAAGAGACCCAGTACTTC. Looking up the rest from reference TRBV7-9 and TRBJ2-5 gives the full variable domain: DTGVSQNPRHKITKRGQNVTFRCDPISEHNRLYWYRQTLGQGPEFLTYFQNEAQLEKSRLLSDRFSAERPKGSFSTLEIQRTEQGDSAMYLCASSRVMGLAGQETQYFGPGTRLLVL.